This T cell receptor (beta chain) is drawn from a study of cytomegalovirus exposure and HLA in healthy donors. Overall study results and limits: TCR beta sequences numbering roughly 16,000 were associated with HLA alleles at 0.05 false discovery rate in a later analysis. Earlier findings revealed that most TCR beta V segments proved productive either about 90% or about 30% of the time.

V was pared by 4 bases and J by 0 bases, with 8 bases of the junction left unmatched. In germline, CDR1 is LNHDA, CDR2 SQIVND (reference sequence). The CDR3 runs 16 residues. It was with 60 Vbeta and 13 Jbeta primers that the PCR ran. The protocol was immunoSEQ multiplex PCR, while the TCRdb copy is restricted to in-frame clones and leaves out a portion. This table holds 130,000 or so clones, roughly 70% found once. Concerning this clone itself: What it binds is not known.

Sequences were obtained from PBMCs. The chain has TRBV19 and TRBJ2-7, with 8 bases matching TRBD2. This clonotype originated in a woman aged 40 to 50 in good health and CMV-seropositive. The CDR3 DNA sequence: TGTGCCAGTAGTAAGGGGCAGCGGGGGCACTCCTACGAGCAGTACTTC. It is translated as CASSKGQRGHSYEQYF.